This is a list of T cell receptor beta chains from one sample in a study of CD8+ T cells in alopecia areata. Method: immunoSEQ multiplex PCR; TCRdb's copy keeps in-frame clones and lacks some. Among approximately 170,000 clones listed, about 60% were seen once. The sample consisted of CD4+ T cells sorted from blood, taken at week 4, from a patient treated with tofacitinib. Receptor source: a human donor with alopecia areata. Both conserved end residues are part of each CDR3. Fields, in order: J gene, D gene, V gene, clone size, CDR3 protein, CDR3 DNA. The D gene is left open where the match is weak. Some rows mark clone size as missing; the rest say once, few, many or name a class of expanded clone.

TRBJ2-4 | - | TRBV11-2 | - | CASVIGGGKNIQYF | TGTGCCAGCGTTATAGGAGGTGGCAAAAACATTCAGTACTTC
TRBJ2-7 | - | TRBV6-5 | - | CASSYGGSRYEQYF | TGTGCCAGCAGTTACGGGGGGAGCCGGTACGAGCAGTACTTC
TRBJ2-3 | TRBD2 | TRBV11-2 | - | CASSFDSGGSTDTQYF | TGTGCCAGCAGCTTCGATAGCGGGGGGAGCACAGATACGCAGTATTTT
TRBJ2-3 | TRBD2 | TRBV4-1 | - | CASSKTSGNTDTQYF | TGCGCCAGCAGCAAGACTAGCGGAAACACAGATACGCAGTATTTT
TRBJ1-1 | - | TRBV4-1 | - | CASSQNDRVSAFF | TGCGCCAGCAGCCAAAATGACAGAGTTTCAGCTTTCTTT
TRBJ2-5 | - | TRBV29-1 | few | CSAPGGAGAGETQYF | TGCAGCGCCCCCGGCGGGGCCGGGGCTGGAGAGACCCAGTACTTC
TRBJ2-1 | TRBD2 | TRBV29-1 | - | CSVVKTSGGSEQFF | TGCAGCGTTGTTAAGACTAGCGGGGGGAGTGAGCAGTTCTTC
TRBJ2-7 | TRBD1 | TRBV5-5 | - | CASSTGGGPHEQYF | TGTGCCAGCAGTACAGGGGGCGGCCCCCACGAGCAGTACTTC
TRBJ1-1 | TRBD1 | TRBV15 | - | CATSRVGWGQGEAFF | TGTGCCACCAGCAGAGTAGGGTGGGGACAGGGGGAAGCTTTCTTT
TRBJ2-2 | - | TRBV29-1 | few | CSVEDRAGSNTGELFF | TGCAGCGTTGAAGATCGTGCAGGTTCGAACACCGGGGAGCTGTTTTTT
TRBJ2-3 | - | TRBV30 | - | CASAGSADTQYF | TGTGCCTCGGCGGGGAGTGCAGATACGCAGTATTTT
TRBJ1-3 | - | TRBV30 | - | CAWSALPVRRDTIYF | TGTGCCTGGAGTGCCCTTCCGGTCCGCAGGGACACCATATATTTT
TRBJ2-1 | TRBD1 | TRBV7-8 | - | CASSVQGWDEQFF | TGTGCCAGCAGCGTACAGGGGTGGGATGAGCAGTTCTTC
TRBJ2-1 | TRBD2 | TRBV29-1 | - | CSVDGGGSGYNEQFF | TGCAGCGTTGACGGGGGGGGTAGCGGCTACAATGAGCAGTTCTTC
TRBJ2-2 | - | TRBV2 | - | CASSEGGRAYTGELFF | TGTGCCAGCAGTGAAGGTGGCCGAGCCTACACCGGGGAGCTGTTTTTT
TRBJ2-1 | TRBD1 | TRBV7-9 | - | CASRAGTGEHEQFF | TGTGCCAGCAGGGCCGGGACAGGGGAACATGAGCAGTTCTTC
TRBJ2-1 | - | TRBV4-1 | - | CASSQEDSYSYNEQFF | TGCGCCAGCAGCCAAGAGGACAGTTACTCCTACAATGAGCAGTTCTTC
TRBJ2-5 | - | TRBV5-1 | - | CASSLGVETQYF | TGCGCCAGCAGCTTAGGAGTAGAGACCCAGTACTTC
TRBJ2-3 | TRBD2 | TRBV29-1 | - | CSGRGAGGPDTQYF | TGCAGCGGGAGGGGAGCGGGAGGGCCAGATACGCAGTATTTT
TRBJ2-7 | TRBD1 | TRBV4-2 | - | CASSHRDRVSYEQYF | TGTGCCAGCAGCCACCGGGACAGGGTCTCCTACGAGCAGTACTTC
TRBJ2-2 | TRBD1 | TRBV10-3 | few | CAIRPTGVAGELFF | TGTGCCATCAGGCCGACAGGGGTGGCCGGGGAGCTGTTTTTT
TRBJ2-7 | - | TRBV7-6 | - | CASSLTASYEQYF | TGTGCCAGCAGCTTGACTGCAAGCTACGAGCAGTACTTC